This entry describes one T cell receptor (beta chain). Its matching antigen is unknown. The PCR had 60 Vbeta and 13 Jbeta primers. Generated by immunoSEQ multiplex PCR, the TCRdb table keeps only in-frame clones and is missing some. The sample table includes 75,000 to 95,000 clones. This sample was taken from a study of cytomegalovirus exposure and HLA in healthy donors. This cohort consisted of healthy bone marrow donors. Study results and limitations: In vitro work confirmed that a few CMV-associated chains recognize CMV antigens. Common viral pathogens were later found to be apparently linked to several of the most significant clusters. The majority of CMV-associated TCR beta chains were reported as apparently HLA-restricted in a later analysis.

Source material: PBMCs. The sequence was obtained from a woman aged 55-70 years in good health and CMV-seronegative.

The CDR3 region has the DNA TGTGCCTGGAGTATCCTTGGACAGGGACCTCATCAGCCCCAGCATTTT. This gives the protein CAWSILGQGPHQPQHF. The chain combines TRBV30 with TRBJ1-5; 8 bases align to TRBD1. The CDR3 totals 16 residues. After removal of 2 bases from V and 5 bases from J, the junction contained 11 bases not matched to a gene. The V gene's germline CDR1 is GTSNPN and CDR2 SVGIG (reference sequence).